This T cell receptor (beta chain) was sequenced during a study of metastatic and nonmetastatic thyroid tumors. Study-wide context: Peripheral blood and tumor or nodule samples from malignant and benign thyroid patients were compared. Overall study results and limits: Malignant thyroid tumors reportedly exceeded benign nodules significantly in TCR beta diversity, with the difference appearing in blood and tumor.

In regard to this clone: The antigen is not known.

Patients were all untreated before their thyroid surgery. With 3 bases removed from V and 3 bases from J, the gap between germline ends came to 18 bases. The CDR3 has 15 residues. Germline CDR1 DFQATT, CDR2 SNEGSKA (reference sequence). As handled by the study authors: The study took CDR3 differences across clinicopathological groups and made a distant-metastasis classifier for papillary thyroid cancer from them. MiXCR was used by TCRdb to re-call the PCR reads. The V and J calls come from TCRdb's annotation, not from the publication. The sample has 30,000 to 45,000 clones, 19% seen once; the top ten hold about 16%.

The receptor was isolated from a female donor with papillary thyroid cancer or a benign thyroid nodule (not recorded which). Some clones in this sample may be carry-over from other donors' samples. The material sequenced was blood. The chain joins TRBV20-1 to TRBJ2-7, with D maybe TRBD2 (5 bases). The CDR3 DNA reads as TGCAGTGCTAGTGACGCCTCAGCGGAGATCTACGAGCAGTACTTC. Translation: CSASDASAEIYEQYF.